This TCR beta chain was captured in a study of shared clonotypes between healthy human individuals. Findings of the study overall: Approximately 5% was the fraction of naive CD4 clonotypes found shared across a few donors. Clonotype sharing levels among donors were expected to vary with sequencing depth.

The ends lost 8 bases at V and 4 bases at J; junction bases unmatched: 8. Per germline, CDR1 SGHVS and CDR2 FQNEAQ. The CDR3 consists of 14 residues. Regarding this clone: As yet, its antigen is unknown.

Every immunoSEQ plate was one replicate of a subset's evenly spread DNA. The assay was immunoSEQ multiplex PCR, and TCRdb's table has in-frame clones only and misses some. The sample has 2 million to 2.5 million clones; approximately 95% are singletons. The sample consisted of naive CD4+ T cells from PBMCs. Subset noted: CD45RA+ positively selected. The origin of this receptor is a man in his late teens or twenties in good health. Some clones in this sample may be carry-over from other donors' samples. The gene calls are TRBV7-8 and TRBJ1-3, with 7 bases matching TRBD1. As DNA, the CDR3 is TGTGCCAGCCGTAAGGGGGCGCCGGGAAACACCATATATTTT. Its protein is CASRKGAPGNTIYF.